Each of the 8 T cell receptor beta chains below was sequenced from the same sample in a study of cytomegalovirus exposure and HLA in healthy donors. PCR used 60 Vbeta primers and 13 Jbeta primers. The repertoire was sequenced with immunoSEQ multiplex PCR; TCRdb's copy has only in-frame clones and lacks some. The sample carries roughly 180,000 clones, about 82% recorded once. Material for sequencing was PBMCs. The receptors originated from a woman aged 18-29 years in good health and CMV-seronegative.

The V and J genes are TRBV6-6 and TRBJ1-5; TRBD1 is a possible D gene (6 bases). Trimming pared 6 bases from V and 5 bases from J, leaving 14 bases between. This CDR3 region has 14 residues. Germline V gene lookup returns CDR1 MNHNY and CDR2 SVGAGI (reference sequence). As DNA, the CDR3 is TGTGCCAGCAGATCTACAGGGATCCATCAGCCCCAGCATTTT. Translation gives CASRSTGIHQPQHF.

V and J are TRBV6-1 and TRBJ1-5; 7 nucleotides match TRBD1. V lost 4 bases to trimming and J lost 6 bases; unmatched junction nucleotides: 15. The germline V gene has CDR1 MNHNS and CDR2 SASEGT. This CDR3 region has 17 residues. CDR3 region: CASSGEQGSSSIQPQHF. The CDR3 DNA sequence: TGTGCCAGCAGTGGGGAACAGGGGTCTAGTTCCATTCAGCCCCAGCATTTT.

This clone was seen once. This chain links TRBV9 with TRBJ2-1; D is possibly TRBD1 (6 bases). The CDR3 length is 18 residues. V shed 4 bases and J shed 7 bases, with 27 bases lying between them. Germline CDR1 and CDR2: SGDLS and YYNGEE. As DNA, the CDR3 is TGTGCCAGCAGCCCCCGTGAGGGGGACCCCTCAGGACCGAATGAGCAGTTCTTC. This translates into CASSPREGDPSGPNEQFF. The variable domain in full, completed from reference TRBV9 and TRBJ2-1, reads DSGVTQTPKHLITATGQRVTLRCSPRSGDLSVYWYQQSLDQGLQFLIQYYNGEERAKGNILERFSAQQFPDLHSELNLSSLELGDSALYFCASSPREGDPSGPNEQFFGPGTRLTVL.

The genes are TRBV9 and TRBJ1-2, with D unresolved. This CDR3 has 12 amino acids. Trimming cost V 1 base and J 4 bases, with 5 bases left between them. Germline V gene sequence: CDR1 SGDLS, CDR2 YYNGEE. CDR3 region: CASSVPSYGYTF. The CDR3 DNA reads as TGTGCCAGCAGCGTACCCAGCTATGGCTACACCTTC.

The table lists this clone with a count of one. The chain employs TRBV5-4 and TRBJ2-7; 7 bases map to TRBD2. Germline CDR1 reads SGHNT; CDR2 reads YYREEE (reference sequence). V was clipped by 4 bases and J by 6 bases; unmatched bases: 19. This CDR3 contains 17 residues. CDR3 loop: CASSPGGGQAGLSEQYF. CDR3 DNA: TGTGCCAGCAGCCCGGGGGGTGGGCAGGCTGGTCTCTCCGAGCAGTACTTC.

The rearrangement uses TRBV6-4 and TRBJ1-2; 8 nucleotides align to TRBD1. The CDR3 has 17 residues. Germline-derived CDR1 and CDR2 are MRHNA and SNTAGT. J gave up 0 bases and V 0 bases, and 6 bases lay outside the gene matches. CDR3 bases: TGTGCCAGCAGTGACTCGATGGACAGGGCGGCTAACTATGGCTACACCTTC. Translating it yields CASSDSMDRAANYGYTF.

The chain couples TRBV14 to TRBJ2-2; D is unclear. Germline lookup yields CDR1 SGHDN and CDR2 FVKESK. Between the trimmed V and J ends, which lost 3 bases and 5 bases, there was a span of 4 bases. The CDR3 spans 12 residues. CDR3 sequence reads: CASSQYTGELFF. The CDR3 bases are TGTGCCAGCAGCCAGTATACCGGGGAGCTGTTTTTT.

CDR3 sequence reads: CASSFLAGAPYEQYF. CDR3 nucleotide sequence: TGTGCCAGCAGCTTCCTAGCGGGTGCCCCCTACGAGCAGTACTTC. The chain links TRBV11-1 to TRBJ2-7; TRBD2 agrees at 8 bases. The germline V gene has CDR1 SGHAT and CDR2 FQDESV (reference sequence). The CDR3 is 15 amino acids. V trimming: 3 bases; J trimming: 2 bases; junction bases outside the gene matches: 6. The complete variable domain, with remaining parts taken from reference TRBV11-1 and TRBJ2-7, reads EAEVAQSPRYKITEKSQAVAFWCDPISGHATLYWYRQILGQGPELLVQFQDESVVDDSQLPKDRFSAERLKGVDSTLKIQPAELGDSAMYLCASSFLAGAPYEQYFGPGTRLTVT.